This is a list of T cell receptor beta chains from one sample in a study of T cell changes during pregnancy in multiple sclerosis. The assay was immunoSEQ multiplex PCR, and TCRdb's table has in-frame clones only and misses some. Here the sample spans 50,000 or so clones, about 92% being singletons. Sequencing was performed on CD4+ T cells from peripheral blood mononuclear cells, taken in the third trimester of pregnancy. The source is a female donor with multiple sclerosis, enrolled in a pregnancy study. Each CDR3 is given with its conserved first and last residue. D genes are given only for firm matches. The listing skips clone size in some rows; elsewhere it reads once, few, many or a size class.

>-|TRBV6-6|TRBD1|TRBJ1-2
TGTGCCAGCAGTTACTCGGGCAGGGGGATAGGCTACACCTTC
CASSYSGRGIGYTF
>-|TRBV5-4|TRBD1|TRBJ1-2
TGTGCCAGCAGCTCTCAGACAGGGGAAAAATATGGCTACACCTTC
CASSSQTGEKYGYTF
>-|TRBV6-1|-|TRBJ1-2
TGTGCCAGCAGTCCAGGGATATTCTATGGCTACACCTTC
CASSPGIFYGYTF
>-|TRBV19|TRBD1|TRBJ2-1
TGTGCCAGTACCTCAGGGGGCCCCTTCTCGTACAATGAGCAGTTCTTC
CASTSGGPFSYNEQFF
>-|TRBV11-3|-|TRBJ2-3
TGTGCCAGCAGCTTAGATCTTGGAGGGGCAGGCGCAGATACGCAGTATTTT
CASSLDLGGAGADTQYF
>-|TRBV6-4|TRBD2|TRBJ2-1
TGTGCCAGCACCGAGATAGCGGGGGCCCCCTACAATGAGCAGTTCTTC
CASTEIAGAPYNEQFF
>-|TRBV25-1|-|TRBJ1-2
TGTGCCAGCAAGCCGGGGGAGGACTATGGCTACACCTTC
CASKPGEDYGYTF
>-|TRBV19|TRBD2|TRBJ2-2
TGTGCCAGTAGTATAGTGGGACTAGCGGGGGGTAACACCGGGGAGCTGTTTTTT
CASSIVGLAGGNTGELFF
>-|TRBV5-8|-|TRBJ1-3
TGTGCCAGCAGCTTGGGTTGGGGCGAGCTTGGAAACACCATATATTTT
CASSLGWGELGNTIYF
>-|TRBV5-6|TRBD1|TRBJ1-1
TGTGCCAGCAGCTCACCGGGACAGGGGAACACTGAAGCTTTCTTT
CASSSPGQGNTEAFF
>-|TRBV5-1|TRBD1|TRBJ1-1
TGCGCCAGCAGCTTGTCAGGGGGCCGTGGCACTGAAGCTTTCTTT
CASSLSGGRGTEAFF
>-|TRBV7-9|-|TRBJ1-1
TGTGCCAGCAGCCCACGACAGGCCAACACTGAAGCTTTCTTT
CASSPRQANTEAFF
>few|TRBV4-2|-|TRBJ1-5
TGTGCCAGCAGCCCCAGGGAAGGGTATCAGCCCCAGCATTTT
CASSPREGYQPQHF
>-|TRBV2|-|TRBJ1-5
TGTGCCAGCAGTGACGAAGGGGATAGCAATCAGCCCCAGCATTTT
CASSDEGDSNQPQHF
>-|TRBV5-5|TRBD1|TRBJ2-7
TGTGCCAGCAGCCTTACAGGGGTCTACGAGCAGTACTTC
CASSLTGVYEQYF
>-|TRBV18|TRBD1|TRBJ1-2
TGTGCCAGCTCACCGGGACAGGGTGTCTATGGCTACACCTTC
CASSPGQGVYGYTF
>-|TRBV29-1|-|TRBJ1-1
TGCAGCGAAGGACAGACGAACACTGAAGCTTTCTTT
CSEGQTNTEAFF
>once|TRBV7-2|TRBD1|TRBJ2-7
TGTGCCAGCAGCTTAGCGCCCCAGGGGGCGAACTCGTACGAGCAGTACTTC
CASSLAPQGANSYEQYF
>-|TRBV4-2|-|TRBJ2-3
TGTGCCAGCAGTGGCCGGGAACAAAGTAGCACAGATACGCAGTATTTT
CASSGREQSSTDTQYF
>-|TRBV15|-|TRBJ1-1
TGTGCCACCAGCAGAGCGGCGGGAATGAACACTGAAGCTTTCTTT
CATSRAAGMNTEAFF
>-|TRBV7-3|-|TRBJ1-2
TGTGCCAGCAGCTTAACTCAGGGCGGCTACACCTTC
CASSLTQGGYTF
>-|TRBV6-6|-|TRBJ2-2
TGTGCCAGCAGCCAGAACAGGGCGACCACCGGGGAGCTGTTTTTT
CASSQNRATTGELFF
>-|TRBV6-6|-|TRBJ1-1
TGTGCCAGCAGTTACTCGGCACAGCGGACTGAAGCTTTCTTT
CASSYSAQRTEAFF
>-|TRBV4-2|TRBD1|TRBJ2-7
TGTGCCAGCAGCCAAGATCCCGGGACAGGGAGCTCCTACGAGCAGTACTTC
CASSQDPGTGSSYEQYF
>-|TRBV7-8|-|TRBJ1-1
TGTGCCAGCAGCCGACACCGACAGGAAGCTTTCTTT
CASSRHRQEAFF
>-|TRBV4-3|TRBD2|TRBJ2-3
TGCGCCAGCAGCCAAGTAGGACTAGCGGATACGCAGTATTTT
CASSQVGLADTQYF
>-|TRBV4-1|-|TRBJ1-1
TGCGCCAGCAGCCAACCCGTGAACACTGAAGCTTTCTTT
CASSQPVNTEAFF
>-|TRBV9|-|TRBJ1-2
TGTGCCAGCAGCGTCGAACCGGGGGGTACTTATGGCTACACCTTC
CASSVEPGGTYGYTF
>-|TRBV7-9|TRBD2|TRBJ2-1
TGTGCCAGCAGCCCCCTAGCGGGGAGCTCCTACAATGAGCAGTTCTTC
CASSPLAGSSYNEQFF
>-|TRBV6-5|TRBD2|TRBJ2-7
TGTGCCAGCAACCGGGGGGGGTACGAGCAGTACTTC
CASNRGGYEQYF
>once|TRBV4-1|-|TRBJ2-1
TGCGCCAGCAGCCACCCGACAGGGAGGATGGTCGATGAGCAGTTCTTC
CASSHPTGRMVDEQFF
>-|TRBV7-2|-|TRBJ1-5
TGTGCCAGCAGCTTGGGGGGGACTGCGAGCAATCAGCCCCAGCATTTT
CASSLGGTASNQPQHF
>once|TRBV7-9|TRBD1|TRBJ2-1
TGTGCCAGCAGCAGGGGACAGGGTACGGGTGAGCAGTTCTTC
CASSRGQGTGEQFF
>-|TRBV4-2|-|TRBJ2-3
TGTGCCAGCAGCCAAGAACCGTACAGGGTTACGCAGTATTTT
CASSQEPYRVTQYF
>-|TRBV19|TRBD1|TRBJ2-2
TGTGCCAGTAGTTTGGGACAGGGGGCCGGGGAGCTGTTTTTT
CASSLGQGAGELFF
>-|TRBV7-2|TRBD1|TRBJ2-5
TGTGCCAGCAGCGGGGACAGGGGTTGGGTCACCCAGTACTTC
CASSGDRGWVTQYF
>medium-sized|TRBV5-1|TRBD1|TRBJ2-3
TGCGCCAGCAGCCAGGACAGGGTTCCAGATACGCAGTATTTT
CASSQDRVPDTQYF
>-|TRBV5-4|TRBD1|TRBJ1-6
TGTGCCAGCAGCTCCAGGACAGGGCCTACGGGTAATTCACCCCTCCACTTT
CASSSRTGPTGNSPLHF
>-|TRBV25-1|TRBD1|TRBJ1-6
TGTGCCAGCAGTGTCGGGGGACAGAATAATTCACCCCCCCACTTT
CASSVGGQNNSPPHF
>-|TRBV5-1|TRBD2|TRBJ2-3
TGCGCCAGCAGCTTGGGTAGCGGGGATCGCACAGATACGCAGTATTTT
CASSLGSGDRTDTQYF
>-|TRBV11-3|-|TRBJ2-7
TGTGCCAGCAGCTTAGATTCGCAGGCCTACGAGCAGTACTTC
CASSLDSQAYEQYF
>-|TRBV9|-|TRBJ2-5
TGTGCCAGCAGCCCCCGGGCACCCACGGGGGAGACCCAGTACTTC
CASSPRAPTGETQYF
>-|TRBV11-2|-|TRBJ2-5
TGTGCCAGCAGGAAGGGGCCGGACCAAGAGACCCAGTACTTC
CASRKGPDQETQYF
>-|TRBV19|-|TRBJ2-5
TGTGCCAGCCACCGTAGGGGGGGAGGGGTGCAGACCCAGTACTTC
CASHRRGGGVQTQYF
>-|TRBV19|TRBD2|TRBJ2-1
TGTGCCAGTAGTATTGGACTAGCGGGGAGCTCCTACAATGAGCAGTTCTTC
CASSIGLAGSSYNEQFF
>-|TRBV6-1|-|TRBJ2-7
TGTGCCAGCAACCAAGGGGCGATAAGCTCCTACGAGCAGTACTTC
CASNQGAISSYEQYF
>-|TRBV6-6|TRBD1|TRBJ2-5
TGTGCCAGCAACCGACAGGGGCAAGAGACCCAGTACTTC
CASNRQGQETQYF
>-|TRBV5-6|TRBD1|TRBJ1-5
TGTGCCAGCAGCTATGGGACAGGGAGTAACGAGCCCCAGCATTTT
CASSYGTGSNEPQHF
>-|TRBV7-7|-|TRBJ2-7
TGTGCTAGCAGCGAAGACAGACTTTCCTACGAGCAGTACTTC
CASSEDRLSYEQYF
>once|TRBV7-2|TRBD1|TRBJ2-3
TGTGCCAGCAGCCCCGACAGGGTGGCTGGAGATACGCAGTATTTT
CASSPDRVAGDTQYF
>once|TRBV7-8|TRBD1|TRBJ1-5
TGTGCCAGCAGCTTAGCGGACAGGGTTAGCAATCAGCCCCAGCATTTT
CASSLADRVSNQPQHF
>once|TRBV4-3|-|TRBJ2-2
TGCGCCAGCAGCCAAGATCGCCTAGCCGGGGAGCTGTTTTTT
CASSQDRLAGELFF
>-|TRBV11-3|-|TRBJ1-1
TGTGCCAGCAGCTCCCGGGGGGGGGCCACTGAAGCTTTCTTT
CASSSRGGATEAFF
>once|TRBV29-1|TRBD1|TRBJ1-2
TGCAGCGTTGGGGACAGGCCTAACTATGGCTACACCTTC
CSVGDRPNYGYTF
>-|TRBV6-5|-|TRBJ1-4
TGTGCCAGCAGTTACGCAACAGGGTTCGCGGAAAAACTGTTTTTT
CASSYATGFAEKLFF
>-|TRBV18|TRBD1|TRBJ2-3
TGTGCCAGCTCACCGACAGGGGGTAGCACAGATACGCAGTATTTT
CASSPTGGSTDTQYF
>few|TRBV6-6|-|TRBJ1-1
TGTGCCAGCAGTTACCCCATGAACACTGAAGCTTTCTTT
CASSYPMNTEAFF